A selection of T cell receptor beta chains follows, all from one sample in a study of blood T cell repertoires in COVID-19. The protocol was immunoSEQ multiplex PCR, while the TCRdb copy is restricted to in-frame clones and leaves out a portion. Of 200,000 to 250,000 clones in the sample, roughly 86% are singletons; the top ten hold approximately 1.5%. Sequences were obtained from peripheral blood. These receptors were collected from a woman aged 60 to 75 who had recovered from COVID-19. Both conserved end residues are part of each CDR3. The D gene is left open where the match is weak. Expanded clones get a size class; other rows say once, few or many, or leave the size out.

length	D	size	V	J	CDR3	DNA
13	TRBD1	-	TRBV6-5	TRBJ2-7	CATLGQGYHEQYF	TGTGCCACCCTCGGACAGGGGTATCACGAGCAGTACTTC
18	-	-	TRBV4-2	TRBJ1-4	CASSPRLEGLATNEKLFF	TGTGCCAGCAGCCCGCGTTTAGAGGGACTTGCAACTAATGAAAAACTGTTTTTT
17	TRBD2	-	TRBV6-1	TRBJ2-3	CASSAPSGGTSTDTQYF	TGTGCCAGCAGTGCCCCTAGCGGGGGTACTAGCACAGATACGCAGTATTTT
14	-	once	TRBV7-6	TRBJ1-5	CASSSSSNNQPQHF	TGTGCCAGCAGCTCCTCGAGCAACAATCAGCCCCAGCATTTT
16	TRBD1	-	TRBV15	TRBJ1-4	CATSRTPGQGGEKLFF	TGTGCCACCAGCCGGACCCCGGGACAGGGAGGTGAAAAACTGTTTTTT
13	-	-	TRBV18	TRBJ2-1	CASSRGALTQQFF	TGTGCCAGCTCCAGGGGGGCCCTAACCCAGCAGTTCTTC
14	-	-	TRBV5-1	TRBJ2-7	CASRTAGSTYEQYF	TGCGCCAGCCGTACGGCAGGATCCACCTACGAGCAGTACTTC
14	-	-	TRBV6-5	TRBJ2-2	CASIPRLRGGELFF	TGTGCCAGCATCCCGCGGCTCCGGGGAGGGGAGCTGTTTTTT
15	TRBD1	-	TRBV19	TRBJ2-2	CASGGVQGADGELFF	TGTGCCAGTGGCGGGGTACAGGGGGCCGACGGGGAGCTGTTTTTT
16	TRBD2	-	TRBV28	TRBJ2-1	CASGLQLASSYNEQFF	TGTGCCTCGGGACTACAATTAGCTAGCTCCTACAATGAGCAGTTCTTC
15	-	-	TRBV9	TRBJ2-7	CASSVGVQGSYEQYF	TGTGCCAGCAGCGTAGGGGTTCAGGGTTCCTACGAGCAGTACTTC
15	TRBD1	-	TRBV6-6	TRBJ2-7	CASSSGTGFPYEQYF	TGTGCCAGCAGCTCCGGGACAGGGTTCCCCTACGAGCAGTACTTC
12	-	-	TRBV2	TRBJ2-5	CASKGTQETQYF	TGTGCCAGCAAGGGGACACAAGAGACCCAGTACTTC
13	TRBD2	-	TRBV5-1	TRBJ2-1	CASRAGGNNEQFF	TGCGCCAGCAGGGCGGGGGGGAATAATGAGCAGTTCTTC
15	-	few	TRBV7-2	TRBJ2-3	CASSLRYSRTDTQYF	TGTGCCAGCAGCTTGAGGTATTCCCGCACAGATACGCAGTATTTT
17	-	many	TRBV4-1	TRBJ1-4	CASSLRTDTSTNEKLFF	TGCGCCAGCAGCCTCCGGACAGACACTTCAACTAATGAAAAACTGTTTTTT
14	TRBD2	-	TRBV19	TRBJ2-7	CASSSPGLAGQQYF	TGTGCCAGTAGCAGTCCGGGACTAGCGGGGCAGCAGTACTTC
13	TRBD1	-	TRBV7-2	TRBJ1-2	CASSQDRRYGYTF	TGTGCCAGCAGCCAGGACAGGCGCTATGGCTACACCTTC
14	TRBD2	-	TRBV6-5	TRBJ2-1	CASTTSGGAGEQFF	TGTGCCAGCACTACTAGCGGGGGGGCCGGTGAGCAGTTCTTC
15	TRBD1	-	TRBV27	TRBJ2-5	CASSPRDREFGTQYF	TGTGCCAGCAGTCCCCGGGACAGGGAGTTCGGGACCCAGTACTTC
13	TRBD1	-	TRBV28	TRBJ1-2	CASRPSTGNGYTF	TGTGCCAGCAGACCCTCGACAGGGAATGGCTACACCTTC
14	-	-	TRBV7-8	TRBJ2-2	CASSRGQSTGELFF	TGTGCCAGCAGCCGAGGACAGAGCACCGGGGAGCTGTTTTTT
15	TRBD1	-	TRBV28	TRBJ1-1	CASSSVDRGKREAFF	TGTGCCAGCAGTTCAGTGGACAGGGGGAAAAGGGAGGCTTTCTTT
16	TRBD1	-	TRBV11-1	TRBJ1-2	CASSPAPGTGVYGYTF	TGTGCCAGCAGCCCCGCCCCCGGGACAGGGGTCTATGGCTACACCTTC
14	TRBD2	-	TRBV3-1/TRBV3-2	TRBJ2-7	CASSQSGGKGEQYF	TGTGCCAGCAGCCAGAGCGGGGGAAAGGGGGAGCAGTACTTC
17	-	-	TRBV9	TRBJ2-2	CASSLWSGVRSGGELFF	TGTGCCAGCAGCCTCTGGTCGGGTGTCCGTTCGGGCGGGGAGCTGTTTTTT